This record concerns one T cell receptor (beta chain) sequence. The sample comes from a study of CD8 T cells in Susac syndrome. CDR3 length: 14 residues. The germline V and J ends were trimmed by 2 bases and 10 bases, with 12 bases remaining between them. Germline CDR1 reads SGHTA; CDR2 reads FQGNSA. RNA in amounts of roughly 0.5 to 1 ug was reverse transcribed with random hexamers. TCRdb re-analysed the immunoSEQ multiplex PCR reads in MiXCR, keeping a single row per CDR3 protein. The sample has 200,000 to 250,000 distinct CDR3 sequences, about 95% seen once. TEMRA cells were FACS-enriched, unlike CD8+ and CD4+ T cells, which were negatively isolated.

The source is a human donor with multiple sclerosis. V gene TRBV7-2 combines with J gene TRBJ1-6; no clear D gene. The sequenced sample was CD4+ T cells from PBMCs. CDR3 sequence (DNA): TGTGCCAGCAGCTTAAGGAGGGAATGGTCACCCCTCCACTTT. Encoded protein: CASSLRREWSPLHF.